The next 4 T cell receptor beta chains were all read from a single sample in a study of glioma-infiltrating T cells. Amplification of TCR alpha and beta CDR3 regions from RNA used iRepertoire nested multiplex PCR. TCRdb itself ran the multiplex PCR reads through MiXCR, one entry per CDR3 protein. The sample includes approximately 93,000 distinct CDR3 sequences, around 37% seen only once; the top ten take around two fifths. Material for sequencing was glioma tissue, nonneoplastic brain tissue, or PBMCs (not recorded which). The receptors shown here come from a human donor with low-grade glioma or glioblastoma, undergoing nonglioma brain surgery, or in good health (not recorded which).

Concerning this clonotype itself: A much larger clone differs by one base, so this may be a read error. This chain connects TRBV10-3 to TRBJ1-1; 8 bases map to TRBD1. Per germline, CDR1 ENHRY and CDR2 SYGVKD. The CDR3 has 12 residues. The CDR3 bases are TGTGCCATCGCGGACAGGGCGACTGAAGCTCTCTTT. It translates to CAIADRATEALF.

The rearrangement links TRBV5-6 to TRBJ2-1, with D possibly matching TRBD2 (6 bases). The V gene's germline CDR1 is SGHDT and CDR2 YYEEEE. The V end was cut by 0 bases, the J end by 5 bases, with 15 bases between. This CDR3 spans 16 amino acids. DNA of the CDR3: TGTGCCAGCAGCTTGGCCCACCAAGCGGGCAACAATGAGCAGTTCTTC. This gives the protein CASSLAHQAGNNEQFF.

CDR3 protein: CASVSGGSGTQYF. For the CDR3, the DNA is TGTGCCAGCGTTAGCGGGGGAAGTGGGACCCAGTACTTC. The chain uses TRBV28 and TRBJ2-5, with 9 bases fitting TRBD2. V dropped 8 bases and J dropped 7; count of bases not matched to a gene: 8. The length of the CDR3 is 13 residues. In germline, CDR1 is MDHEN, CDR2 SYDVKM.

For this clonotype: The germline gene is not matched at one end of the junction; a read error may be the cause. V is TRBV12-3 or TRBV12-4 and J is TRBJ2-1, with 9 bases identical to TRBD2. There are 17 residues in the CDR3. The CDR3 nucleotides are TGTACCAGCAGTTTAGCTTTACGGTTAGCGGGAGACCTTGATCAGTTCTTC. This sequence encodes CTSSLALRLAGDLDQFF.